A selection of T cell receptor beta chains follows, all from one sample in a study of blood T cell repertoires in COVID-19. The table came from immunoSEQ multiplex PCR; TCRdb's copy has only in-frame clones and leaves some out. The repertoire holds roughly 300,000 clones, about 76% seen once, with about 3.2% in the top ten. Specimen: peripheral blood. These receptors were collected from an older woman with active or convalescent COVID-19. CDR3s leave out the opening cysteine and the closing phenylalanine or tryptophan. Fields, in order: J gene, V gene, clone size, CDR3 protein. Size tells how often a clone was seen (once, few, many) or the class of an expanded clone, and some rows leave it out.

>TRBJ2-1|TRBV19|many
ASSIWGTSSYNEQF
>TRBJ2-2|TRBV11-3|.
ASSFPVGELF
>TRBJ2-1|TRBV5-1|.
ASKVTSGSYNEQF
>TRBJ2-3|TRBV30|.
AWSVRGSDTQY
>TRBJ2-7|TRBV6-5|.
ASSYHPAYEQY
>TRBJ2-2|TRBV10-1|few
ASSEAGFPGELF
>TRBJ2-3|TRBV29-1|.
SVSDRWDTQY
>TRBJ1-6|TRBV2|.
ASQDRGRSGSPLH
>TRBJ2-2|TRBV7-6|.
ASSPTIVLGRGRSGELF
>TRBJ1-2|TRBV6-1|.
ASSDPGTAIGYT
>TRBJ2-5|TRBV18|.
ASSGTGSQETQY
>TRBJ2-7|TRBV5-4|few
ASSLELASSYEQY
>TRBJ1-2|TRBV23-1|.
ASSQYRELYGYT
>TRBJ2-3|TRBV5-4|.
ASSLGTGIGADTQY
>TRBJ2-2|TRBV2|.
ASSRESPGELF
>TRBJ2-7|TRBV7-8|.
ASSPAGGYSYEQY
>TRBJ2-5|TRBV11-3|.
ASSWRGGGLQETQY
>TRBJ1-6|TRBV2|few
ASRPDRVNSPLH
>TRBJ1-5|TRBV6-1|.
ASSDTGYGQPQH
>TRBJ1-5|TRBV6-1|.
ASSEGQTSNQPQH
>TRBJ1-5|TRBV28|.
ASRSQGGNQPQH
>TRBJ2-3|TRBV7-2|.
ASSLAIGTRDTQY
>TRBJ2-5|TRBV10-3|.
AISEEEETQY
>TRBJ2-7|TRBV11-1|.
ASSLDSIRTYEQY
>TRBJ2-1|TRBV3-1/TRBV3-2|few
ASSRGLAGGPYNEQF
>TRBJ1-1|TRBV5-4|.
ASSLSGRGTEAF
>TRBJ1-2|TRBV3-1/TRBV3-2|.
ASSPFFETGSRI
>TRBJ2-5|TRBV19|.
ASTSGPGQGAGETQY
>TRBJ1-3|TRBV6-6|.
AGSQGAISGNTIY
>TRBJ1-6|TRBV28|.
ATALVPGSPLH
>TRBJ1-2|TRBV15|few
ATSRDPGNYGYT
>TRBJ1-1|TRBV7-8|few
ASSSGVTEAF
>TRBJ1-1|TRBV12-3/TRBV12-4|.
ASSHSDPTEAF
>TRBJ1-2|TRBV19|.
ASSNPAPGLDKGRPRHGYT
>TRBJ1-2|TRBV7-8|.
ASSLWDRGNYGYT
>TRBJ2-5|TRBV5-1|.
ASSVGQRLQETQY
>TRBJ1-1|TRBV2|.
ANSKLTGLNTEAF
>TRBJ2-7|TRBV5-1|.
ASSWTGLAGGPGEQY
>TRBJ2-3|TRBV5-6|.
ASSLGTVVDTQY
>TRBJ1-5|TRBV15|.
ATSRTQGEGQPQH